The 9 T cell receptor beta chains given below trace back to one sample, sequenced in a study of T cells in Graves' hyperthyroidism and ophthalmopathy. RNA transcripts provided the source from which TCR beta CDR3 regions were amplified. Using the HTBI primer set, a first-round RT-PCR was run on the TCR CDR3. TCRdb reprocessed the multiplex PCR reads with MiXCR, giving one entry per CDR3 protein. The repertoire has under 400,000 distinct CDR3 sequences, roughly 25% of them found once; the top ten carry 73%. Material: blood. The receptors come from a man aged 50 or older with Graves' hyperthyroidism.

The J gene is TRBJ2-7, the V gene TRBV7-2; maybe TRBD2 (6 bases). CDR1 and CDR2 from the germline V gene are SGHTA and FQGNSA. Trimming shortened V by 9 bases and J by 4 bases, and 16 bases separated the two germline ends. CDR3 length: 13 residues. CDR3 nucleotides: TGTGCCAGTACCCCGGAGGGAAAATACGAGCAGTACTTC. Residues: CASTPEGKYEQYF.

V gene TRBV7-6 combines with J gene TRBJ2-5, with a tentative D call TRBD1 (6 bases). CDR1 SGHVS and CDR2 FNYEAQ come from the germline V gene. The CDR3 totals 16 residues. Trimming took 2 bases from V and 2 from J, leaving 15 bases between them. The CDR3 bases are TGTGCCAGCAGCTTAATGGGGGCCCACCCACAAGAGACCCAGTACTTC. It codes for CASSLMGAHPQETQYF.

This clonotype was detected a few times. The CDR3 reads CASSMVSAGGRETQYF. CDR3 in DNA: TGTGCCAGTAGTATGGTTTCGGCAGGGGGTCGAGAGACCCAGTACTTC. The V gene is TRBV19, the J gene TRBJ2-5, with TRBD1 identical over 7 bases. The CDR3 sequence is 16 residues long. The germline CDR1 and CDR2 sequences are LNHDA and SQIVND (reference sequence). V was pared by 3 bases and J by 4 bases, with 11 bases of the junction left unmatched.

The chain combines TRBV7-9 with TRBJ2-1; either TRBD1 or TRBD2 may supply D (6 bases each). Germline V gene sequence: CDR1 SEHNR, CDR2 FQNEAQ (reference sequence). Between the trimmed V and J ends, which lost 5 bases and 8 bases, there was a span of 22 bases. There are 16 residues in the CDR3. The CDR3, as DNA: TGTGCCAGCAGCCCCCGAACAGGGAAGTGGGGGGATGAGCAGTTCTTC. This codes for CASSPRTGKWGDEQFF.

J is TRBJ2-5 and V is TRBV12-3 or TRBV12-4; TRBD1 agrees at 11 bases. Germline trimming cut 6 bases from V and 7 bases from J; bases unmatched to any gene: 4. This CDR3 contains 13 residues. CDR3 in amino acids: CASSTGTGGTQYF. CDR3 DNA: TGTGCCAGCAGCACCGGGACAGGGGGGACCCAGTACTTC.

This clonotype has a count of ten or more. This chain uses TRBV2 with TRBJ2-3; D not certain. The germline CDR1 and CDR2 sequences are SNHLY and FYNNEI. V was clipped by 3 bases and J by 1 base, with 5 bases between them. CDR3 length equals 13 residues. CDR3 bases: TGTGCCAGCAGTGATTACCGCACAGATACGCAGTATTTT. Protein: CASSDYRTDTQYF.

This clonotype was counted a few times. This rearrangement joins TRBV5-1 to TRBJ2-3; a possible D gene is TRBD2 (5 bases). CDR3 length: 15 residues. The V gene lost 0 bases and the J gene lost 1 base, with 9 bases spanning the gap. Germline V CDR1 and CDR2: SGHRS, YFSETQ. CDR3 loop: CASSLDGSGTDTQYF. Written as DNA, the CDR3 is TGCGCCAGCAGCTTGGATGGTAGCGGCACAGATACGCAGTATTTT.

The V call is TRBV19, the J call TRBJ1-2; D perhaps matches TRBD1 (5 bases). The CDR3 is 16 residues long. V dropped 3 bases and J dropped 4 bases, with 18 bases sitting between them. CDR1 and CDR2 from the germline V gene are LNHDA and SQIVND (reference sequence). The CDR3 coding sequence is TGTGCCAGTAGTATGCAATCGGTCCAGGGCTCCTATGGCTACACCTTC. Translation: CASSMQSVQGSYGYTF.

The CDR3 DNA reads TGTGCCAGCAGTGAAGGGGACGGAGCCAATTCACCCCTCCACTTT. It specifies CASSEGDGANSPLHF. The genes are TRBV6-1 and TRBJ1-6; D possibly corresponds to TRBD1 (5 bases). CDR1 MNHNS and CDR2 SASEGT come from the germline V gene. Deletions cut 1 base from V and 7 bases from J, with 11 bases between. This CDR3 comprises 15 residues.